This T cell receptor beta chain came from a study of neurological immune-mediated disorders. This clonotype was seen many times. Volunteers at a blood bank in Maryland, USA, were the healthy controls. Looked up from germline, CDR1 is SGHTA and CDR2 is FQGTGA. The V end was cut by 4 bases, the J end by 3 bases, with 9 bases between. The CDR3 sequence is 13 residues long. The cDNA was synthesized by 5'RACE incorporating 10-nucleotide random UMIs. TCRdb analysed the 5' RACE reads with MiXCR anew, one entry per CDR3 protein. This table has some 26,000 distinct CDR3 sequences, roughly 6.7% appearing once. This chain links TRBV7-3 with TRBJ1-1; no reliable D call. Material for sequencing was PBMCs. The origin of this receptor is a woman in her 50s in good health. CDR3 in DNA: TGTGCCAGCAGCTCACGGCCCGACACTGAAGCTTTCTTT. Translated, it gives CASSSRPDTEAFF. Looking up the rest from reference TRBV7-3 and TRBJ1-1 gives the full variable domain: GAGVSQTPSNKVTEKGKYVELRCDPISGHTALYWYRQSLGQGPEFLIYFQGTGAADDSGLPNDRFFAVRPEGSVSTLKIQRTERGDSAVYLCASSSRPDTEAFFGQGTRLTVV.